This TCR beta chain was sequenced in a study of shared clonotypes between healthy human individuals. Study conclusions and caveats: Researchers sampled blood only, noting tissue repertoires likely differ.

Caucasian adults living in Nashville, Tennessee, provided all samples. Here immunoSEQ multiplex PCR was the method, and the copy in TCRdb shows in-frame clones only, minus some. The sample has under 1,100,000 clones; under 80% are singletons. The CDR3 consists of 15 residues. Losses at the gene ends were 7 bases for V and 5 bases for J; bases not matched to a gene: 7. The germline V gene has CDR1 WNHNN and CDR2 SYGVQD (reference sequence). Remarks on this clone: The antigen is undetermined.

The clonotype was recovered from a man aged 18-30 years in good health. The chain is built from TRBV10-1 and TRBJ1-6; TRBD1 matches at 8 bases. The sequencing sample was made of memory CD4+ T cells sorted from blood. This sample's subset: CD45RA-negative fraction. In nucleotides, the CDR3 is TGCGCCAGCAAACGAGGGACAGGAGATAATTCACCCCTCCACTTT. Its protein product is CASKRGTGDNSPLHF.